Listed here are 2 T cell receptor beta chains from one sample, sequenced in a study of T cells in Graves' hyperthyroidism and ophthalmopathy. RNA transcripts were the template for amplifying TCR beta CDR3 regions. TCR CDR3 underwent first-round RT-PCR with the HTBI primer set. One entry per CDR3 protein, called by TCRdb with MiXCR from the multiplex PCR reads. There are around 390,000 distinct CDR3 sequences in the sample; roughly 15% occur only once, and about 20% lies in the top ten. Sequenced: blood. The receptors originated from a woman aged 25 to 39 with Graves' ophthalmopathy.

This clonotype appeared a few times. This chain connects TRBV7-2 to TRBJ1-6, with D possibly TRBD1 on 5 matching bases. V lost 3 bases and J 10 bases, leaving 10 bases between the germline ends. CDR1 SGHTA and CDR2 FQGNSA come from the germline V gene. The CDR3 extends over 13 amino acids. The CDR3 loop is CASSFRTNSPLHF. As DNA, the CDR3 is TGTGCCAGCAGCTTCCGGACAAACTCACCCCTCCACTTT.

This clonotype came up a few times. The chain uses TRBV13 and TRBJ1-4; 8 bases map to TRBD1. This CDR3 comprises 15 residues. V lost 5 bases to trimming and J lost 3 bases; unmatched junction nucleotides: 5. Germline V gene sequence: CDR1 PRHDT, CDR2 FYEKMQ (reference sequence). The CDR3 coding sequence is TGTGCCAGCAGCATAAGACAGGGGCCTAATGAAAAACTGTTTTTT. It codes for CASSIRQGPNEKLFF.